Following are 18 T cell receptor beta chains from one sample sequenced in a study of PD-1 blockade in classical Hodgkin lymphoma. No patient escaped relapse after autologous stem cell transplantation, and brentuximab vedotin exposure varied. The protocol was immunoSEQ multiplex PCR, while the TCRdb copy is restricted to in-frame clones and leaves out a portion. The sample yields more than 10,000 clones, more than 85% seen once. This specimen consisted of peripheral blood mononuclear cells (PBMCs), obtained at baseline. Receptor source: a human donor with classical Hodgkin lymphoma.

This clone came up once. The chain links TRBV28 to TRBJ1-5, with 9 positions matching TRBD1. The germline V gene encodes CDR1 MDHEN and CDR2 SYDVKM. CDR3 length: 19 amino acids. Germline trimming cut 2 bases from V and 4 bases from J; bases unmatched to any gene: 15. CDR3 in amino acids: CASSLIGTGIDLRNQPQHF. CDR3 nucleotides: TGTGCCAGCAGTTTAATAGGGACAGGGATCGATTTACGAAATCAGCCCCAGCATTTT.

V is TRBV4-1 and J is TRBJ1-1, with TRBD1 as a possible D gene (6 bases). This CDR3 is built from 19 residues. Trimming left V 0 bases short and J 5 bases short, with 25 bases between. Germline CDR1 MGHRA, CDR2 YSYEKL. The CDR3 nucleotides are TGCGCCAGCAGCCAAGATACGGGGGGAGGGGGGGCGGAAGGTACTGAAGCTTTCTTT. Translation: CASSQDTGGGGAEGTEAFF.

This chain connects TRBV2 to TRBJ1-4; TRBD1 matches 10 bases. The V gene end was trimmed by 11 bases and the J gene end by 7 bases; junction bases not matched to a gene: 4. CDR1 SNHLY and CDR2 FYNNEI come from the germline V gene. This CDR3 has 12 amino acids. CDR3 sequence reads: CAGTGEGEKLFF. In DNA form, the CDR3 reads TGTGCCGGGACAGGGGAGGGTGAAAAACTGTTTTTT.

The chain couples TRBV27 to TRBJ1-1, with 7 positions matching TRBD1. Trimming cost V 8 bases and J 7 bases; bases outside gene matches: 7. CDR1 and CDR2 (germline): MNHEY, SMNVEV (reference sequence). There are 12 residues in the CDR3. In nucleotides, the CDR3 is TGTGCCAGCTCCAGGACAGGTGTTGAAGCTTTCTTT. Translated: CASSRTGVEAFF.

V and J are TRBV30 and TRBJ1-6; a weak D match, TRBD1 (5 bases). The V and J ends lost 4 bases and 7 bases respectively, with 20 bases between them. The CDR3 runs 16 residues. Germline V gene data show CDR1 as GTSNPN and CDR2 as SVGIG (reference sequence). CDR3 protein: CAWKAGQSVWNSPLHF. The CDR3 nucleotides are TGTGCCTGGAAGGCAGGGCAGTCTGTTTGGAATTCACCCCTCCACTTT.

The chain joins TRBV5-1 to TRBJ2-7; no definite D call. This CDR3 comprises 13 residues. The V end lost 1 base, the J end lost 1 base, and 6 bases lay between the germline ends. Germline values: CDR1 SGHRS, CDR2 YFSETQ. CDR3 DNA: TGCGCCAGCAGCTTGCAGGCTTCCTACGAGCAGTACTTC. Encoded protein: CASSLQASYEQYF.

The chain uses TRBV5-1 and TRBJ1-5, with D possibly TRBD1 on 6 matching bases. Deletions cut 4 bases from V and 7 bases from J, with 12 bases between. CDR3 size: 13 residues. CDR1 SGHRS and CDR2 YFSETQ come from the germline V gene. CDR3 coding DNA: TGCGCCAGCAGCCCGGACAGTCTACAGCCCCAGCATTTT. This encodes CASSPDSLQPQHF. Looking up the rest from reference TRBV5-1 and TRBJ1-5 gives the full variable domain: KAGVTQTPRYLIKTRGQQVTLSCSPISGHRSVSWYQQTPGQGLQFLFEYFSETQRNKGNFPGRFSGRQFSNSRSEMNVSTLELGDSALYLCASSPDSLQPQHFGDGTRLSIL.

The chain employs TRBV30 and TRBJ2-5; tentatively, D is TRBD2 (6 bases). Germline CDR1 and CDR2: GTSNPN and SVGIG (reference sequence). With 0 bases removed from V and 2 bases from J, the gap between germline ends came to 10 bases. CDR3 length: 14 amino acids. The CDR3 protein is CAWSVGAGQETQYF. CDR3 DNA sequence: TGTGCCTGGAGTGTAGGGGCGGGGCAAGAGACCCAGTACTTC.

The rearrangement links TRBV5-1 to TRBJ2-3, with TRBD1 matching 7 bases. V lost 4 bases, J lost 4 bases, and 15 bases stayed unmatched. Germline CDR1 SGHRS, CDR2 YFSETQ. The CDR3 extends over 17 amino acids. The CDR3 coding sequence is TGCGCCAGCAGCCTGTTAATAGGGGGCGCGTCACCAGATACGCAGTATTTT. This encodes CASSLLIGGASPDTQYF.

This chain connects TRBV27 to TRBJ2-3; D is ambiguous. Trimming removed 3 bases from V and 2 bases from J, with 9 bases in between. The CDR3 extends over 14 amino acids. CDR1 and CDR2 (germline): MNHEY, SMNVEV (reference sequence). CDR3 coding DNA: TGTGCCAGCAGTTTGGTAGGCTCCACAGATACGCAGTATTTT. This translates into CASSLVGSTDTQYF.

The gene calls are TRBV5-1 and TRBJ1-1; possible D gene TRBD1, 6 bases. Germline loops: CDR1 SGHRS, CDR2 YFSETQ. V shed 3 bases and J shed 4 bases, with 16 bases lying between them. The CDR3 length is 15 residues. The CDR3 region is CASSSRQDRGTEAFF. The CDR3 nucleotides read TGCGCCAGCAGCTCTAGACAGGATAGAGGCACTGAAGCTTTCTTT.

V and J are TRBV7-2 and TRBJ2-7; 8 nucleotides match TRBD1. This CDR3 contains 13 residues. CDR1 SGHTA and CDR2 FQGNSA come from the germline V gene. J was trimmed by 3 bases and V by 2 bases; bases with no gene match: 0. CDR3 in amino acids: CASSLTGGYEQYF. DNA of the CDR3: TGTGCCAGCAGCTTAACAGGGGGCTACGAGCAGTACTTC.

This chain connects TRBV30 to TRBJ2-5; D assignment may be TRBD1 or TRBD2 (5 bases each). Per the germline V gene, CDR1 is GTSNPN and CDR2 is SVGIG (reference sequence). V was pared by 1 base and J by 7 bases, with 10 bases between. The CDR3 is 12 amino acids. The CDR3 protein is CAWSDGTWTQYF. CDR3 DNA sequence: TGTGCCTGGAGTGACGGGACCTGGACCCAGTACTTC.

The chain has TRBV30 and TRBJ1-2; 8 bases fit TRBD1. The CDR3 is 11 residues long. Germline CDR1 GTSNPN, CDR2 SVGIG (reference sequence). J lost 6 bases, V lost 7 bases, and 4 bases had no gene match. The CDR3 DNA follows: TGTGCCTTCCAGGGGGCGCATGGCTACACCTTC. Its translation: CAFQGAHGYTF. The full variable domain, with the rest looked up from reference TRBV30 and TRBJ1-2, is SQTIHQWPATLVQPVGSPLSLECTVEGTSNPNLYWYRQAAGRGLQLLFYSVGIGQISSEVPQNLSASRPQDRQFILSSKKLLLSDSGFYLCAFQGAHGYTFGSGTRLTVV.

The V call is TRBV4-1, the J call TRBJ1-2; a weak D match, TRBD1 (6 bases). CDR3 size: 15 residues. The V gene's germline CDR1 is MGHRA and CDR2 YSYEKL. The V and J ends lost 0 bases and 8 bases respectively, with 16 bases between them. The CDR3 DNA reads as TGCGCCAGCAGCCAAGAGGAGAAGGGAGACAGGGGCTACACCTTC. This encodes CASSQEEKGDRGYTF.

The chain employs TRBV5-1 and TRBJ1-4, with a tentative D call TRBD1 (5 bases). There are 17 residues in the CDR3. Germline V gene lookup returns CDR1 SGHRS and CDR2 YFSETQ. The germline V and J ends were trimmed by 0 bases and 3 bases, with 15 bases remaining between them. The CDR3 region has the DNA TGCGCCAGCAGCTTGGGACAGTTACCTTGGGCTAATGAAAAACTGTTTTTT. Translation: CASSLGQLPWANEKLFF.

This chain links TRBV28 with TRBJ1-2; D uncertain. The germline V gene encodes CDR1 MDHEN and CDR2 SYDVKM. Trimming took 4 bases from V and 2 from J, leaving 11 bases between them. CDR3 length equals 14 residues. This CDR3 is CASSSPGSNYGYTF. In nucleotides, the CDR3 is TGTGCCAGCAGTTCACCCGGGTCGAACTATGGCTACACCTTC.

The chain uses TRBV28 and TRBJ2-7, with 12 positions matching TRBD2. This CDR3 contains 16 residues. Germline values: CDR1 MDHEN, CDR2 SYDVKM. The ends lost 1 base at V and 4 bases at J; junction bases unmatched: 5. Here the CDR3 reads CASSLLASGGAYEQYF. The DNA of the CDR3 is TGTGCCAGCAGTTTATTGGCTAGCGGGGGGGCTTACGAGCAGTACTTC.